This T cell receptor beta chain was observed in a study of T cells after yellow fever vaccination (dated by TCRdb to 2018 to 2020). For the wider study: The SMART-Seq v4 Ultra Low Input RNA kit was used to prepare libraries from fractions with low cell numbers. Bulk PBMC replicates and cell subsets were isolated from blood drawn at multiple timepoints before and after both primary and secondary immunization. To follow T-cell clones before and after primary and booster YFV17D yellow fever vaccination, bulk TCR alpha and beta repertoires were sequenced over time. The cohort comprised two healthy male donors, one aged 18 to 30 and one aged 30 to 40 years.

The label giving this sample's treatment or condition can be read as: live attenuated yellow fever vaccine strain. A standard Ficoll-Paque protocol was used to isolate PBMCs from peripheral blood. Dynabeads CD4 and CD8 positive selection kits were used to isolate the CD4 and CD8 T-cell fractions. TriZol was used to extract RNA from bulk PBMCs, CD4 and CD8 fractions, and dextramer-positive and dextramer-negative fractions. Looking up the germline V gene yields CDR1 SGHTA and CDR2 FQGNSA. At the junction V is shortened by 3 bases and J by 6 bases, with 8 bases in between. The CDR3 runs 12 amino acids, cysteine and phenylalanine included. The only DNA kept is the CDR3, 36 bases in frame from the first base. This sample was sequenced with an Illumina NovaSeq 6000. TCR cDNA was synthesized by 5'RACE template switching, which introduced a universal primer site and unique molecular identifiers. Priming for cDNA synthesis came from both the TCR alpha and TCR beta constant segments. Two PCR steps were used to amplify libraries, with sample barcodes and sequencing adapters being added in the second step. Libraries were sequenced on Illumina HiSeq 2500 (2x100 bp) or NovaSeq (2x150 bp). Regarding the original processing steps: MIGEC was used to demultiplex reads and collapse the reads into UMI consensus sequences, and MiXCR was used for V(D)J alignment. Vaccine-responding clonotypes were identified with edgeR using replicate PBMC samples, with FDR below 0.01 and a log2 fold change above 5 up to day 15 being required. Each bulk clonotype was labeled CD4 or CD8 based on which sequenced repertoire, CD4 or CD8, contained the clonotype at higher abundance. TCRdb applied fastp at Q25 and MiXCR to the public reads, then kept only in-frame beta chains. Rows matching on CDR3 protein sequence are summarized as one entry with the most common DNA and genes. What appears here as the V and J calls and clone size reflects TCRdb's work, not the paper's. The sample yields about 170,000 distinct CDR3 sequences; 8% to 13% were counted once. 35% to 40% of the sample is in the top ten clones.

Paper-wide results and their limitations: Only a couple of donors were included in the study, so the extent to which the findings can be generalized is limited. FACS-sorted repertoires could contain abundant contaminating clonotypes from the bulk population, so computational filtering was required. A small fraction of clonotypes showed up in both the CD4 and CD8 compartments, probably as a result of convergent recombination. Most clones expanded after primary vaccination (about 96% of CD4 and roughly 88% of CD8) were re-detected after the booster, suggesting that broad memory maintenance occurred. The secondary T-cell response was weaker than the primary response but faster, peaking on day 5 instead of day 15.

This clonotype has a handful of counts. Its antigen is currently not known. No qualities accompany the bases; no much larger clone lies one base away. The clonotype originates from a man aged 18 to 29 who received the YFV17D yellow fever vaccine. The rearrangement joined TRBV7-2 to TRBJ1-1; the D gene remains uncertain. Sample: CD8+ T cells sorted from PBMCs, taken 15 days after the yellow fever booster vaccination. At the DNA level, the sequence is TGTGCCAGCAGCTTTGGTGTTCCTGAAGCTTTCTTT. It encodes CASSFGVPEAFF.